Following are 31 T cell receptor beta chains from one sample sequenced in a study of Ad26.COV2.S vaccination and SARS-CoV-2 variants. Only in-frame clones appear in the TCRdb table, and some are missing; sequencing was by immunoSEQ multiplex PCR. This table has around 250,000 clones, approximately 90% appearing once. Described treatment: about 20 received Ad26.COV2.S at low or high dose, single or two shots; a few received placebo; per-sample allocation not given. It was on day 63 after the first vaccine or placebo injection that samples were taken. The sequencing here drew on peripheral blood, taken in a trial of Ad26.COV2.S vaccine versus placebo. Every receptor here comes from a person between 18 and 65 years old who received the Ad26.COV2.S COVID-19 vaccine or a placebo.

J is TRBJ2-1 and V is TRBV5-4; D call uncertain. V gave up 0 bases and J gave up 12 bases, with 13 bases separating them. Germline V CDR1 and CDR2: SGHNT, YYREEE (reference sequence). The CDR3 covers 13 residues. The CDR3 here is CASSLDTVGWQFF. In DNA form, the CDR3 reads TGTGCCAGCAGCTTGGACACAGTAGGGTGGCAGTTCTTC.

CDR3 protein: CASTPGASGSYEQFF. CDR3 in DNA: TGTGCCAGCACACCCGGGGCTAGCGGGAGTTATGAGCAGTTCTTC. The gene calls are TRBV6-5 and TRBJ2-1, with 10 positions matching TRBD2. The CDR3 totals 15 residues. The V gene end was trimmed by 7 bases and the J gene end by 8 bases; junction bases not matched to a gene: 11. CDR1 and CDR2 (germline): MNHEY, SVGAGI.

The chain joins TRBV5-1 to TRBJ2-3; unclear D gene. CDR1 and CDR2 from the germline V gene are SGHRS and YFSETQ. The CDR3 sequence is 16 residues long. With 4 bases removed from V and 1 base from J, the gap between germline ends came to 16 bases. This CDR3 reads CASSQRASGGTDTQYF. The CDR3 nucleotides are TGCGCCAGCAGCCAACGGGCCAGTGGGGGCACAGATACGCAGTATTTT.

The chain combines TRBV27 with TRBJ2-7; D call uncertain. The CDR3 has 13 residues. CDR1 MNHEY and CDR2 SMNVEV come from the germline V gene (reference sequence). The ends were cut back, 8 bases at V and 0 bases at J, with 11 bases in the middle. The CDR3 region is CASRSGLSYEQYF. In nucleotides, the CDR3 is TGTGCCAGCCGGTCAGGTCTCTCCTACGAGCAGTACTTC.

This chain links TRBV6-2 or TRBV6-3 with TRBJ1-2; a weak D match, TRBD1 (5 bases). The V gene lost 6 bases and the J gene lost 0 bases, with 11 bases spanning the gap. The CDR3 length is 14 residues. CDR1 is MNHEY and CDR2 is SVGEGT in the germline V gene. Here the CDR3 DNA reads TGTGCCAGCAGCCGACGGACACCTAACTATGGCTACACCTTC. Translation: CASSRRTPNYGYTF.

This clone was detected only once. J is TRBJ2-1 and V is TRBV19; D gene uncertain. The CDR3 contains 13 residues. With 4 bases removed from V and 7 bases from J, the gap between germline ends came to 11 bases. The V gene's germline CDR1 is LNHDA and CDR2 SQIVND (reference sequence). CDR3 in amino acids: CASSTLSRNEQFF. CDR3 in DNA: TGTGCCAGTAGTACGCTATCGAGGAATGAGCAGTTCTTC. Combining the CDR3 with reference TRBV19 and TRBJ2-1 gives the whole variable domain DGGITQSPKYLFRKEGQNVTLSCEQNLNHDAMYWYRQDPGQGLRLIYYSQIVNDFQKGDIAEGYSVSREKKESFPLTVTSAQKNPTAFYLCASSTLSRNEQFFGPGTRLTVL.

The gene calls are TRBV7-2 and TRBJ2-5; TRBD2 matches 8 bases. After removal of 5 bases from V and 1 base from J, the junction contained 9 bases not matched to a gene. The CDR3 is made up of 16 amino acids. Germline CDR1 and CDR2: SGHTA and FQGNSA. CDR3 amino acids: CASSLVSGGAQETQYF. The CDR3 DNA is TGTGCCAGCAGCCTTGTCAGCGGGGGCGCCCAAGAGACCCAGTACTTC.

The V call is TRBV2, the J call TRBJ2-1; D is possibly TRBD1 or TRBD2 (5 bases each). There are 11 residues in the CDR3. The germline gives CDR1 SNHLY, CDR2 FYNNEI. The germline V and J ends were trimmed by 3 bases and 15 bases, with 12 bases remaining between them. Here the CDR3 reads CASSEGTQRFF. CDR3 DNA sequence: TGTGCCAGCAGTGAGGGGACGCAACGGTTCTTC. Looking up the rest from reference TRBV2 and TRBJ2-1 gives the full variable domain: EPEVTQTPSHQVTQMGQEVILRCVPISNHLYFYWYRQILGQKVEFLVSFYNNEISEKSEIFDDQFSVERPDGSNFTLKIRSTKLEDSAMYFCASSEGTQRFFGPGTRLTVL.

This CDR3 is CASSQQGYEQYF. The CDR3 DNA is TGTGCCAGCAGTCAACAGGGCTACGAGCAGTACTTC. The gene calls are TRBV7-9 and TRBJ2-7; D might be TRBD1 (6 bases). The CDR3 covers 12 residues. V lost 6 bases to trimming and J lost 3 bases, with 9 bases between them. CDR1 is SEHNR and CDR2 is FQNEAQ in the germline V gene (reference sequence). Using reference TRBV7-9 and TRBJ2-7 for the parts outside the CDR3, the full variable domain is DTGVSQNPRHKITKRGQNVTFRCDPISEHNRLYWYRQTLGQGPEFLTYFQNEAQLEKSRLLSDRFSAERPKGSFSTLEIQRTEQGDSAMYLCASSQQGYEQYFGPGTRLTVT.

The chain is built from TRBV11-3 and TRBJ2-4; no firm D call. V shed 5 bases and J shed 6 bases, with 14 bases lying between them. Germline V gene sequence: CDR1 SGHNT, CDR2 YENEEA. The CDR3 has 14 residues. CDR3 residues: CASSRGGDSNIQYF. CDR3 coding DNA: TGTGCCAGCAGCCGAGGTGGGGATTCAAACATTCAGTACTTC.

V gene TRBV7-2 combines with J gene TRBJ2-3, with D tentatively TRBD1 or TRBD2 (5 bases each). The CDR3 has 14 amino acids. Trimming left V 3 bases short and J 0 bases short, with 7 bases between. Germline loops: CDR1 SGHTA, CDR2 FQGNSA. The CDR3 loop reads CASSLGPSTDTQYF. The CDR3 DNA follows: TGTGCCAGCAGCTTGGGACCGAGCACAGATACGCAGTATTTT.

This chain joins TRBV19 and TRBJ2-3; 10 bases match TRBD2. CDR1 is LNHDA and CDR2 is SQIVND in the germline V gene (reference sequence). This CDR3 is built from 12 residues. Germline trimming cut 10 bases from V and 8 bases from J; bases unmatched to any gene: 6. The CDR3 loop reads CATQGTSVTQYF. CDR3 coding DNA: TGTGCCACCCAGGGGACTAGCGTTACGCAGTATTTT.

V usage is TRBV5-6 and J usage is TRBJ1-6; D is unresolved. Germline CDR1 is SGHDT and CDR2 is YYEEEE. The CDR3 runs 15 residues. Trimming left V 2 bases short and J 7 bases short, with 13 bases between. CDR3 coding DNA: TGTGCCAGCAGCTTACGAGTGGGATCGAATTCACCCCTCCACTTT. It encodes CASSLRVGSNSPLHF.

V usage is TRBV27 and J usage is TRBJ2-3; D is uncertain. This CDR3 has 13 amino acids. The germline CDR1 and CDR2 sequences are MNHEY and SMNVEV (reference sequence). Deletions cut 3 bases from V and 6 bases from J, with 10 bases between. CDR3 sequence (DNA): TGTGCCAGCAGTTTCGTCATCGGGGATACGCAGTATTTT. It translates to CASSFVIGDTQYF.

The rearrangement links TRBV9 to TRBJ1-3, with 8 positions matching TRBD1. The germline gives CDR1 SGDLS, CDR2 YYNGEE. The CDR3 has 15 residues. Germline trimming cut 3 bases from V and 4 bases from J; bases unmatched to any gene: 6. CDR3 sequence reads: CASSETGVQGNTIYF. The DNA for the CDR3 is TGTGCCAGCAGCGAGACAGGGGTGCAGGGAAACACCATATATTTT.

V and J are TRBV5-8 and TRBJ1-1; the match to TRBD1 covers 8 bases. Germline values: CDR1 SGHTS, CDR2 YDEGEE. The CDR3 consists of 13 residues. V trimming: 4 bases; J trimming: 6 bases; junction bases outside the gene matches: 5. CDR3 in DNA: TGTGCCAGCAGCCCCCAGGGGGCGGCTGAAGCTTTCTTT. Residues: CASSPQGAAEAFF.

V and J are TRBV5-1 and TRBJ1-1; TRBD1 matches 8 bases. The CDR3 sequence is 14 residues long. With V trimmed by 1 base and J by 6 bases, 5 bases remained unmatched. Germline loops: CDR1 SGHRS, CDR2 YFSETQ. The CDR3 DNA sequence: TGCGCCAGCAGCTTGCAGGGGGCAGGCGCTGAAGCTTTCTTT. This encodes CASSLQGAGAEAFF.

The chain uses TRBV13 and TRBJ1-1; D may be TRBD1 (5 bases). From germline, CDR1 is PRHDT and CDR2 FYEKMQ (reference sequence). Trimming shortened V by 5 bases and J by 6 bases, and 25 bases separated the two germline ends. The length of the CDR3 is 17 residues. CDR3 nucleotide sequence: TGTGCCAGCAGCCCCAGAGGGTATGGGGGGTGGGACGCTGAAGCTTTCTTT. Amino acid sequence: CASSPRGYGGWDAEAFF.

For the CDR3, the DNA is TGTGCTTTAGGGGTGCACACCATATATTTT. It encodes CALGVHTIYF. This chain uses TRBV30 with TRBJ1-3; D possibly corresponds to TRBD1 (5 bases). The germline V gene has CDR1 GTSNPN and CDR2 SVGIG (reference sequence). The CDR3 is 10 amino acids.

The chain has TRBV5-1 and TRBJ1-1; TRBD1 matches 9 bases. The J segment lost 1 base and the V segment lost 1 base, leaving 2 bases of the junction unmatched. CDR3 length: 15 residues. Germline CDR1 and CDR2: SGHRS and YFSETQ. CDR3: CASSLRGQGNTEAFF. CDR3 bases: TGCGCCAGCAGCTTGAGGGGACAGGGGAACACTGAAGCTTTCTTT.

The chain is built from TRBV7-3 and TRBJ2-5; perhaps D is TRBD1 or TRBD2 (5 bases each). V gave up 5 bases and J gave up 7 bases, with 26 bases separating them. CDR1 is SGHTA and CDR2 is FQGTGA in the germline V gene. This CDR3 has 17 residues. CDR3 sequence (DNA): TGTGCCAGCAGCCTTACGAGTCTGGGGGTGCCGAAGGGGACCCAGTACTTC. Encoded protein: CASSLTSLGVPKGTQYF.

Notes on this clone: Other nucleotide sequences in the sample specify the same CDR3. The rearrangement uses TRBV7-7 and TRBJ2-3, with D uncertain. Germline lookup yields CDR1 SSHAT and CDR2 FNYEAQ (reference sequence). The CDR3 sequence is 15 residues long. Trimming left V 1 base short and J 4 bases short, with 12 bases between. DNA of the CDR3: TGTGCCAGCAGCTTAGGGAACTTAGGGTCAGATACGCAGTATTTT. It translates to CASSLGNLGSDTQYF.

The chain combines TRBV4-3 with TRBJ2-1; TRBD2 agrees at 14 bases. J was trimmed by 6 bases and V by 4 bases; bases with no gene match: 5. CDR1 is LGHNA and CDR2 is YSLEER in the germline V gene. The CDR3 has 16 amino acids. In DNA form, the CDR3 reads TGCGCCAGCAGCCTTCAGGGACTAGCGGGAGCCAATGAGCAGTTCTTC. Translation: CASSLQGLAGANEQFF.

The CDR3 DNA sequence: TGTGCCAGCAGTTTAGTTAGGGGATCGCCCCAGCATTTT. Translating it yields CASSLVRGSPQHF. The rearrangement links TRBV12-3 or TRBV12-4 to TRBJ1-5; perhaps TRBD1 as D (5 bases). The CDR3 consists of 13 residues. The V gene lost 1 base and the J gene lost 9 bases, with 10 bases spanning the gap.

The V and J genes are TRBV6-4 and TRBJ1-3; tentatively, D is TRBD1 (5 bases). Germline V CDR1 and CDR2: MRHNA, SNTAGT. This CDR3 comprises 17 residues. The V and J ends lost 3 bases and 8 bases respectively, with 23 bases between them. The CDR3: CASSDVSGSGTIHTIYF. DNA of the CDR3: TGTGCCAGCAGTGATGTTTCGGGGTCAGGGACGATCCACACCATATATTTT.

The chain joins TRBV6-5 to TRBJ1-3; weak D call: TRBD1 (5 bases). Germline CDR1 MNHEY, CDR2 SVGAGI. This CDR3 comprises 14 residues. The ends were cut back, 5 bases at V and 2 bases at J, with 10 bases in the middle. The CDR3 sequence is CASSQTVTGNTIYF. The CDR3 region has the DNA TGTGCCAGCAGTCAGACAGTAACTGGAAACACCATATATTTT.

V and J are TRBV7-9 and TRBJ1-4; 7 nucleotides agree with TRBD1. V was pared by 4 bases and J by 6 bases, with 8 bases of the junction left unmatched. CDR3 size: 15 residues. Germline lookup yields CDR1 SEHNR and CDR2 FQNEAQ (reference sequence). CDR3 DNA sequence: TGTGCCAGCAGCTCCCGGACAGGAAGCTATGAAAAACTGTTTTTT. This sequence encodes CASSSRTGSYEKLFF.

The V and J genes are TRBV19 and TRBJ1-2; a weak D match, TRBD1 (5 bases). CDR1 and CDR2 (germline): LNHDA, SQIVND (reference sequence). The CDR3 sequence is 15 residues long. V dropped 4 bases and J dropped 0 bases, with 12 bases sitting between them. CDR3 sequence: CASSKFGATNYGYTF. In DNA form, the CDR3 reads TGTGCCAGTAGTAAGTTTGGGGCAACTAACTATGGCTACACCTTC.

This chain links TRBV2 with TRBJ2-7; weak D call: TRBD1 (5 bases). Germline CDR1 is SNHLY and CDR2 is FYNNEI. V shed 0 bases and J shed 0 bases, with 12 bases lying between them. The CDR3 contains 16 residues. CDR3: CASSEAIGASSYEQYF. DNA of the CDR3: TGTGCCAGCAGTGAAGCGATAGGGGCCAGCTCCTACGAGCAGTACTTC.

The genes are TRBV6-5 and TRBJ2-3; D tentatively fits TRBD1 or TRBD2 (5 bases each). Germline-derived CDR1 and CDR2 are MNHEY and SVGAGI. V lost 4 bases to trimming and J lost 8 bases, with 16 bases between them. The CDR3 has 14 amino acids. In nucleotides, the CDR3 is TGTGCCAGCAGTTCCTCAGGGTTGGCGGGTACGCAGTATTTT. Amino acid sequence: CASSSSGLAGTQYF.

The CDR3 bases are TGTGCCAGCAGCTTAGCGAACAGGTCCCCCAATCGTGAGCAGTTCTTC. Translated: CASSLANRSPNREQFF. The V and J genes are TRBV7-9 and TRBJ2-1; tentative D call: TRBD1 (5 bases). Germline CDR1 SEHNR, CDR2 FQNEAQ (reference sequence). Trimming took 0 bases from V and 9 from J, leaving 18 bases between them. There are 16 residues in the CDR3.